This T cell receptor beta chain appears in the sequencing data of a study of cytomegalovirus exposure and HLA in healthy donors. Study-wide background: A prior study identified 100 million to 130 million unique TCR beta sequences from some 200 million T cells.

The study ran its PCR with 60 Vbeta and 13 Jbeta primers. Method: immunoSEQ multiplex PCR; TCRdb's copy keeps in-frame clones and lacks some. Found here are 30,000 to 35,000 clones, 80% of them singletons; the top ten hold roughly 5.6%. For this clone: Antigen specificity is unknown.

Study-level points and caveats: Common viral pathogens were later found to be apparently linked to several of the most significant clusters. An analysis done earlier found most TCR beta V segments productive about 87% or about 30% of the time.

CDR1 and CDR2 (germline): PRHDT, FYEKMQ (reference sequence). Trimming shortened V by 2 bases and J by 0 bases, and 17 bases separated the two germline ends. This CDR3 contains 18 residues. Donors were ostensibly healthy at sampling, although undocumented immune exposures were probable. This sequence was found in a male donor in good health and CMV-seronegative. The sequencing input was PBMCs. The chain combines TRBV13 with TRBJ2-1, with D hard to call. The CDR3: CASSLRRQSRSSYNEQFF. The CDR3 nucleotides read TGTGCCAGCAGCTTAAGGCGCCAAAGCCGGAGCTCCTACAATGAGCAGTTCTTC. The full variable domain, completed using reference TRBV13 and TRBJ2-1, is AAGVIQSPRHLIKEKRETATLKCYPIPRHDTVYWYQQGPGQDPQFLISFYEKMQSDKGSIPDRFSAQQFSDYHSELNMSSLELGDSALYFCASSLRRQSRSSYNEQFFGPGTRLTVL.